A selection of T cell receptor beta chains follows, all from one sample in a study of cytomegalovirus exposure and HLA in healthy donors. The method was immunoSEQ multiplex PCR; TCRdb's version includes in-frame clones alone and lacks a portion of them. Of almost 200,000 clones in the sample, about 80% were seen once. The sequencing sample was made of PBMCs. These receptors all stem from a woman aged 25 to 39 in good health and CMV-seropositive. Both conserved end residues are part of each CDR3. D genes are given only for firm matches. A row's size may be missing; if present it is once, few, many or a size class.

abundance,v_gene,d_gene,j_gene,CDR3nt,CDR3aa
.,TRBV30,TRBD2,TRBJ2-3,TGTGCCTGGAGTGTACTACGGGGACTAGCGGGAGCTCCCCACACAGATACGCAGTATTTT,CAWSVLRGLAGAPHTDTQYF
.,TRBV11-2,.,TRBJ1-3,TGTGCCAGCAGCTTATTAGGGGAGGCTGGAAACACCATATATTTT,CASSLLGEAGNTIYF
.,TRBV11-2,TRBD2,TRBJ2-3,TGTGCCAGCAGCTCTAACATGGGGGGGTCAGGCGGGACGCAGTATTTT,CASSSNMGGSGGTQYF
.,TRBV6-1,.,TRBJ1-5,TGTGCCAGCAGTCCTACAGGGAGACGCAATCAGCCCCAGCATTTT,CASSPTGRRNQPQHF
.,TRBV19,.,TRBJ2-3,TGTGCCAGTAGTATTAGCGCGGCTAGCACAGATACGCAGTATTTT,CASSISAASTDTQYF
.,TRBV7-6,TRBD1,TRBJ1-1,TGTGCCAGCAGCCCAAGACAGGGACGTTTTGAAGCTTTCTTT,CASSPRQGRFEAFF
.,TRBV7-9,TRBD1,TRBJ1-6,TGTGCCAGCAGCTTAGGACAGGGCTCACCCCTCCACTTT,CASSLGQGSPLHF
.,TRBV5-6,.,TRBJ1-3,TGTGCCAGCAGCCCCCAGCGGGGGACTGGAAACACCATATATTTT,CASSPQRGTGNTIYF
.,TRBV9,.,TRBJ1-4,TGTGCCAGCAGCCTGACAGCAACTAATGAAAAACTGTTTTTT,CASSLTATNEKLFF
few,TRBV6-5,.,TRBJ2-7,TGTGCCAGCATTCCCGATGGGGGCCACGAGCAGTACTTC,CASIPDGGHEQYF
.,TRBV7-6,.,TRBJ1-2,TGTGCCAGCAGCGCAGGGGTGTTGGGCGGCTACACCTTC,CASSAGVLGGYTF
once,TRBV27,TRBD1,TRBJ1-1,TGTGCCAGCAGTTCTTGGGAGGACAGGGATATGAACACTGAAGCTTTCTTT,CASSSWEDRDMNTEAFF
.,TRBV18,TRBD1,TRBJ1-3,TGTGCCAGCTCACTCCGACAGGGGGAAAACACCATATATTTT,CASSLRQGENTIYF
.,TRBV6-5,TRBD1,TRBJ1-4,TGTGCCAGCAGTTACTCGCCGGGACAGGGAGATGAAAAACTGTTTTTT,CASSYSPGQGDEKLFF
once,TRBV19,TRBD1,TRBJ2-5,TGTGCCAGTAGTTCCTACTGGGACAGGGGCAGGGAGACCCAGTACTTC,CASSSYWDRGRETQYF
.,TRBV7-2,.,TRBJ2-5,TGTGCCAGCAGCTTACTGTACCAAGAGACCCAGTACTTC,CASSLLYQETQYF
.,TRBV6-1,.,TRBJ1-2,TGTGCCAGCAGTGAGCGACAGACCCCAGCTAACTATGGCTACACCTTC,CASSERQTPANYGYTF
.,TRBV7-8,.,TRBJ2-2,TGTGCCAGCAGATCAGACAGATACACCGGGGAGCTGTTTTTT,CASRSDRYTGELFF
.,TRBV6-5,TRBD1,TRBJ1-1,TGTGCCAGCAGTTACGGACAGGGTTTTACTGAAGCTTTCTTT,CASSYGQGFTEAFF
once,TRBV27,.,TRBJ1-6,TGTGCCAGCAGTTTGGAGGTTCCCTATAATTCACCCCTCCACTTT,CASSLEVPYNSPLHF